A single sample gave rise to the 6 T cell receptor beta chains below, sequenced in a study of early T cells in non-severe SARS-CoV-2 infection (dated by TCRdb to 2020 to 2023). The library was produced with 5' RACE. Sequenced on a NextSeq 500. The public reads were quality trimmed at Q25 with fastp and then assembled into clones with MiXCR by TCRdb, keeping productive beta chains. One record per CDR3 amino acid sequence lists the most common genes and DNA. The sample contains 70,000 or so distinct CDR3 sequences, 4.6% of them found a single time. The top ten clones comprise roughly 3.7% of the sample. The sample in question was whole blood, obtained at baseline. Every receptor here comes from an adult who was a healthcare worker with PCR-confirmed SARS-CoV-2 infection or an uninfected control (not recorded which). The donor label of this sample is uncertain.

The J gene is TRBJ1-1, the V gene TRBV12-3 or TRBV12-4; TRBD1 aligns across 7 bases. The V segment lost 2 bases and the J segment 8 bases; nucleotides outside the gene matches: 2. This CDR3 has 12 residues. The CDR3 DNA reads TGTGCCAGCAGTTTAAGGGGGCGCGAAGCTTTCTTT. Encoded protein: CASSLRGREAFF.

This chain connects TRBV4-3 to TRBJ1-2; TRBD1 agrees at 8 bases. With 4 bases clipped from V and 8 bases from J, the junction kept 15 bases outside the gene matches. Looked up from germline, CDR1 is LGHNA and CDR2 is YSLEER. The CDR3 has 16 amino acids. CDR3 amino acids: CASSPQRKDRAGGYTF. The CDR3 region has the DNA TGCGCCAGCAGCCCCCAAAGGAAGGACAGGGCGGGCGGCTACACCTTC.

This clonotype came up a few times. A much larger clone sits a single nucleotide away, making a read error possible. The chain uses TRBV6-2 or TRBV6-3 and TRBJ2-7; 8 bases map to TRBD1. CDR3 length equals 13 residues. Trimming at V came to 7 bases and at J to 1 base, leaving 3 bases not matched to a gene. Germline CDR1 is MNHEY and CDR2 is SVGEGT. The CDR3 spells CASTGQGSYEQYF. The CDR3, as DNA: TGTGCCAGCACCGGACAGGGATCCTACGAGCAGTACTTC.

At least ten counts were recorded for this clonotype. The V gene is TRBV7-2, the J gene TRBJ2-7; 8 bases align to TRBD2. V shed 5 bases and J 2 bases; nucleotides not matched to a gene: 5. Germline CDR1 reads SGHTA; CDR2 reads FQGNSA. This CDR3 region has 14 residues. CDR3 DNA sequence: TGTGCCAGCAGCACTACTAGCGGTACCTACGAGCAGTACTTC. Its protein product is CASSTTSGTYEQYF.

This clonotype turned up a few times. The chain links TRBV5-1 to TRBJ2-3; D is possibly TRBD1 or TRBD2 (5 bases each). The germline V and J ends were trimmed by 4 bases and 4 bases, with 19 bases remaining between them. CDR1 and CDR2 (germline): SGHRS, YFSETQ. The CDR3 is 16 amino acids. The CDR3 loop reads CASSLPLGQGADTQYF. CDR3 DNA: TGCGCCAGCAGCCTCCCCTTGGGGCAGGGAGCAGATACGCAGTATTTT.

This clonotype was counted many times. The gene calls are TRBV6-2 or TRBV6-3 and TRBJ2-6; 9 nucleotides line up with TRBD1. Germline CDR1 MNHEY, CDR2 SVGEGT. The CDR3 sequence is 18 residues long. The junction had 10 bases not matched to a gene; V was cut back by 5 bases and J by 2 bases. Written as DNA, the CDR3 is TGTGCCAGCAGTCCCTGGACAGGGGCGCCGACTGGGGCCAACGTCCTGACTTTC. It yields the protein CASSPWTGAPTGANVLTF.